Presented here are 25 T cell receptor beta chains from one specimen sequenced in a study of blood T cell repertoires in COVID-19. Profiled with immunoSEQ multiplex PCR; TCRdb holds only in-frame clones, not every one. The data show just under 350,000 clones, over 70% seen once. The sequenced sample consisted of peripheral blood. All receptors derive from a woman aged 50 to 65 with COVID-19, enrolled during active disease.

This sequence joins TRBV5-5 and TRBJ2-3; TRBD1 is a possible D gene (5 bases). Germline V gene lookup returns CDR1 SGHKS and CDR2 YYEKEE (reference sequence). V dropped 2 bases and J dropped 1 base, with 8 bases sitting between them. The CDR3 contains 14 residues. The CDR3 DNA reads TGTGCCAGCAGCTTACCACAGGGCACAGATACGCAGTATTTT. This codes for CASSLPQGTDTQYF.

This chain joins TRBV6-5 and TRBJ2-1, with 9 bases lining up with TRBD1. Germline CDR1 and CDR2: MNHEY and SVGAGI. Unmatched junction bases numbered 5, after V lost 4 bases and J lost 4 bases. CDR3 length: 15 residues. The CDR3 nucleotides read TGTGCCAGCAGTTCCGACGGGACAGGGTACAATGAGCAGTTCTTC. Protein: CASSSDGTGYNEQFF.

J is TRBJ1-4 and V is TRBV19; D gene ambiguous. V was clipped by 3 bases and J by 0 bases, with 14 bases between them. This CDR3 contains 17 residues. CDR1 is LNHDA and CDR2 is SQIVND in the germline V gene (reference sequence). As DNA, the CDR3 is TGTGCCAGTAGTATTTTGGGCAGGCGATCAACTAATGAAAAACTGTTTTTT. Translating gives CASSILGRRSTNEKLFF.

The chain carries TRBV7-8 and TRBJ2-1, with TRBD1 identical over 7 bases. J was trimmed by 4 bases and V by 5 bases; bases with no gene match: 17. Germline-derived CDR1 and CDR2 are SGHVS and FQNEAQ. The CDR3 runs to 18 residues. The CDR3 DNA sequence: TGTGCCAGCAGCCTTACCCTTACCCGGGACAGACTGTACAATGAGCAGTTCTTC. Translated: CASSLTLTRDRLYNEQFF.

The chain carries TRBV19 and TRBJ2-3; TRBD2 matches 12 bases. Germline values: CDR1 LNHDA, CDR2 SQIVND (reference sequence). Losses at the gene ends were 4 bases for V and 2 bases for J; bases not matched to a gene: 10. CDR3 length: 18 residues. For the CDR3, the DNA is TGTGCCAGTAGTAATCGGCTAGCGGGAGGGAGAATCACAGATACGCAGTATTTT. As protein: CASSNRLAGGRITDTQYF.

This sequence joins TRBV4-2 and TRBJ1-1, with D perhaps TRBD1 (6 bases). Germline V CDR1 and CDR2: LGHNA, YNFKEQ. The CDR3 consists of 14 residues. The V end was cut by 3 bases, the J end by 0 bases, with 8 bases between. The CDR3 loop reads CASSHGQLNTEAFF. CDR3 DNA sequence: TGTGCCAGCAGCCACGGACAGCTGAACACTGAAGCTTTCTTT.

This chain joins TRBV11-1 and TRBJ1-1; 7 positions match TRBD1. V shed 3 bases and J 1 base; nucleotides not matched to a gene: 2. CDR1 is SGHAT and CDR2 is FQDESV in the germline V gene (reference sequence). The CDR3 runs 14 residues. CDR3 amino acids: CASSFRTGNTEAFF. The CDR3 DNA reads as TGTGCCAGCAGCTTTCGGACAGGGAACACTGAAGCTTTCTTT.

The chain uses TRBV10-3 and TRBJ2-7; 9 nucleotides agree with TRBD2. CDR1 and CDR2 (germline): ENHRY, SYGVKD. The CDR3 is 13 residues long. V lost 10 bases and J lost 4; bases outside the gene matches: 8. DNA of the CDR3: TGTGCCAGCTTAGCGGGAGTGGGTTACGAGCAGTACTTC. Translating gives CASLAGVGYEQYF.

This chain joins TRBV3-1 (or the pseudogene TRBV3-2) and TRBJ2-7, with 13 bases that match TRBD2. The CDR3 consists of 15 residues. The ends lost 6 bases at V and 2 bases at J; junction bases unmatched: 4. Germline V gene data show CDR1 as LGHDT and CDR2 as YNNKEL (reference sequence). The CDR3 DNA follows: TGTGCCAGCAGACAGGGACTAGCGGGGACCTACGAGCAGTACTTC. It encodes CASRQGLAGTYEQYF.

The rearrangement uses TRBV9 and TRBJ2-2; the D is unclear. CDR1 SGDLS and CDR2 YYNGEE come from the germline V gene. Trimming took off 3 bases at V and 1 base at J, with 4 bases between the two ends. This CDR3 region has 13 residues. The CDR3 nucleotides read TGTGCCAGCAGCGGAGGGAACACCGGGGAGCTGTTTTTT. Translating it yields CASSGGNTGELFF.

V usage is TRBV21-1 and J usage is TRBJ2-7; the listed D gene, TRBD2, was not tested against the DNA. TRBV21-1 is described as a pseudogene. The CDR3 is made up of 9 amino acids. CDR3 region: CASTREQYF. For the CDR3, the DNA is TGTGCCAGCACCCGCGAGCAGTACTTC.

The genes are TRBV24-1 and TRBJ2-1; possibly TRBD2 for D (6 bases). This CDR3 has 15 residues. Trimming took 2 bases from V and 4 from J, leaving 11 bases between them. Germline lookup yields CDR1 KGHDR and CDR2 SFDVKD. The CDR3 bases are TGTGCCACCAGTGATTCCCGGGAGCGGTACAATGAGCAGTTCTTC. Translated: CATSDSRERYNEQFF.

V gene TRBV9 combines with J gene TRBJ2-3; possibly TRBD2 for D (6 bases). V lost 1 base, J lost 0 bases, and 15 bases lay in between. Per the germline V gene, CDR1 is SGDLS and CDR2 is YYNGEE. This CDR3 is built from 17 residues. The CDR3 sequence: CASSVNSRRGSTDTQYF. The CDR3 nucleotides are TGTGCCAGCAGCGTAAACTCCCGGCGGGGTAGCACAGATACGCAGTATTTT.

This clone came up once. V is TRBV2 and J is TRBJ1-4, with D hard to call. The CDR3 contains 11 residues. The germline V gene has CDR1 SNHLY and CDR2 FYNNEI. The V end was cut by 5 bases, the J end by 7 bases, with 5 bases between. This chain's CDR3 is CASSPLEKLFF. CDR3 coding DNA: TGTGCCAGCAGTCCACTTGAAAAACTGTTTTTT.

This clone was picked up a small number of times. The chain joins TRBV5-4 to TRBJ1-6; possibly TRBD1 for D (5 bases). Trimming took off 4 bases at V and 9 bases at J, with 17 bases between the two ends. CDR3 length equals 15 residues. Germline V CDR1 and CDR2: SGHNT, YYREEE (reference sequence). The DNA for the CDR3 is TGTGCCAGCAGCGGAGGGACCCCAAATACTTCACCCCTCCACTTT. This translates into CASSGGTPNTSPLHF.

This chain connects TRBV6-5 to TRBJ1-6; no firm D call. This CDR3 contains 15 residues. Per the germline V gene, CDR1 is MNHEY and CDR2 is SVGAGI. Trimming cost V 5 bases and J 7 bases, with 15 bases left between them. Here the CDR3 DNA reads TGTGCCAGCAGTCAAAATAGGAGGACCAATTCACCCCTCCACTTT. Protein product: CASSQNRRTNSPLHF.

The J gene is TRBJ2-7, the V gene TRBV6-2 or TRBV6-3, with TRBD2 as a possible D gene (5 bases). Per germline, CDR1 MNHEY and CDR2 SVGEGT. The CDR3 has 14 amino acids. Trimming removed 0 bases at V and 1 base at J, with 7 bases between. The CDR3 nucleotides read TGTGCCAGCAGTTACTCGGAGGTATCCTACGAGCAGTACTTC. Translation gives CASSYSEVSYEQYF.

The J gene is TRBJ1-1, the V gene TRBV5-4, with unresolved D. The CDR3 runs to 13 residues. The ends were cut back, 1 base at V and 1 base at J, with 5 bases in the middle. Germline CDR1 SGHNT, CDR2 YYREEE (reference sequence). CDR3 nucleotide sequence: TGTGCCAGCAGCTTGTGGCAGAACACTGAAGCTTTCTTT. Translating gives CASSLWQNTEAFF.

The chain employs TRBV6-5 and TRBJ2-1; 7 nucleotides align to TRBD1. This CDR3 has 13 residues. V shed 0 bases and J 9 bases; nucleotides not matched to a gene: 2. Germline values: CDR1 MNHEY, CDR2 SVGAGI. The CDR3 sequence: CASSYSDRVEQFF. CDR3 coding DNA: TGTGCCAGCAGTTACTCCGACAGGGTTGAGCAGTTCTTC.

The genes are TRBV7-3 and TRBJ1-2, with a possible D match to TRBD1 (5 bases). V lost 3 bases to trimming and J lost 2 bases, with 10 bases between them. The length of the CDR3 is 14 residues. CDR1 and CDR2 from the germline V gene are SGHTA and FQGTGA. The DNA for the CDR3 is TGTGCCAGCAGCTTGGGGCCGGTAAACTATGGCTACACCTTC. Its translation: CASSLGPVNYGYTF.

The V gene is TRBV30, the J gene TRBJ1-2; possibly TRBD1 for D (5 bases). Germline V gene lookup returns CDR1 GTSNPN and CDR2 SVGIG (reference sequence). Trimming took 8 bases from V and 3 from J, leaving 16 bases between them. CDR3 size: 13 residues. In DNA, the CDR3 is TGTGCCGGGGGAGGGCAGGCCGACTATGGCTACACCTTC. Protein: CAGGGQADYGYTF.

The V gene is TRBV30, the J gene TRBJ1-2, with D tentatively TRBD1 (5 bases). This CDR3 region has 16 residues. Germline lookup yields CDR1 GTSNPN and CDR2 SVGIG (reference sequence). V lost 2 bases and J lost 4, with 20 bases in between. The CDR3 region is CAWSPRQGGGGYGYTF. In nucleotides, the CDR3 is TGTGCCTGGAGTCCACGCCAGGGAGGAGGAGGCTATGGCTACACCTTC.

The V gene is TRBV5-1, the J gene TRBJ1-1, with D perhaps matching TRBD1 (6 bases). CDR3 length equals 15 residues. The germline CDR1 and CDR2 sequences are SGHRS and YFSETQ. Deletions cut 3 bases from V and 4 bases from J, with 16 bases between. This chain's CDR3 is CASSSRTEMGTEAFF. The DNA for the CDR3 is TGCGCCAGCAGCTCGAGGACAGAGATGGGCACTGAAGCTTTCTTT. Filled out from reference TRBV5-1 and TRBJ1-1, the complete variable domain reads KAGVTQTPRYLIKTRGQQVTLSCSPISGHRSVSWYQQTPGQGLQFLFEYFSETQRNKGNFPGRFSGRQFSNSRSEMNVSTLELGDSALYLCASSSRTEMGTEAFFGQGTRLTVV.

This clone was seen only once. The chain employs TRBV19 and TRBJ1-4, with a tentative D call TRBD1 (6 bases). The CDR3 sequence is 14 residues long. Trimming took 2 bases from V and 5 from J, leaving 9 bases between them. Germline V CDR1 and CDR2: LNHDA, SQIVND (reference sequence). The CDR3 region has the DNA TGTGCCAGTAGTATACAGGGGTCGAATGAAAAACTGTTTTTT. It specifies CASSIQGSNEKLFF.

This clone was picked up one time. J is TRBJ1-2 and V is TRBV29-1; the D is unclear. Trimming removed 3 bases at V and 8 bases at J, with 13 bases between. The V gene's germline CDR1 is SQVTM and CDR2 ANQGSEA. CDR3 length equals 12 residues. CDR3 residues: CSVEHGIQGYTF. In DNA, the CDR3 is TGCAGCGTTGAGCACGGGATCCAGGGCTACACCTTC.